This T cell receptor beta chain originates from a study of blood T cell repertoires in COVID-19 (dated by TCRdb to the early 2020s). Context from the whole study: Collaborator samples came from the United States, Italy and Spain and covered acute and convalescent phases of COVID-19. The samples were drawn from the first 160 participants of the ongoing ImmuneRACE study and from 950 to 1,500 subjects provided by 6 global collaborators. The repertoires were made available in a free public database intended to serve as a resource for research on the immune response to SARS-CoV-2. Where available, HLA class I and class II types were taken from metadata supplied by the sample provider and were not determined by assay-based typing. The sample metadata nearly always contained a de-identified subject ID, COVID-19 status, age in years and sex. Subjects who had been exposed to COVID-19, were actively infected with it, or had recovered from it provided the deeply sampled blood TCRbeta repertoires that made up the dataset. The prospective study material was composed of cDNA or gDNA derived from T cells, B-cell-depleted T cells, or PBMCs. Points the paper makes about the study in general: How much clinical and demographic metadata was included differed by source and by participant, and the metadata was provided uncurated.

Each collaborating institution followed its own protocols to collect whole blood in K2EDTA tubes. Collaborator samples were shipped for TCRbeta analysis as frozen whole blood, isolated PBMCs, or DNA extracted from either sample type. The immunoSEQ Assay, a bias-controlled multiplex PCR, was used to amplify TCRbeta CDR3 regions from genomic DNA. On the authors' methods: Within the assay, amplification of reference gene primers was used to estimate how many nucleated cells each sample contained. To quantify the absolute abundance of each unique TCRbeta CDR3 rearrangement, sequence reads were collapsed and filtered. For each sample, productive Simpson clonality was calculated as the square root of Simpson's diversity index across productive rearrangements. Entries here come from immuneACCESS through TCRdb and include only in-frame sequences with V and J called. Some clones fail to appear in such tables; in the studies checked, an unresolved V gene covers under half of the shortfall, and the cause of the remainder is unknown. From that table come the V and J calls and clone size; the DNA was used to work out D and trimming. For this sample there are over 90,000 clones; nearly 85% appear just once. The ten largest clones add up to approximately 13% of the sample.

The trim is 0 bases for V and 1 base for J, with a gap of 11 bases between the germline ends. There are 16 amino acids in the CDR3, from cysteine to phenylalanine inclusive. Just CDR3 DNA is preserved here, 48 bases in frame from base 1. CDR1 and CDR2 are read off the germline V gene as SGHRS and YFSETQ. Remarks on this clone: What antigen it recognizes has not been identified. Per-nucleotide qualities are absent, and no much larger clonotype sits a single base away.

The sequence derives from a human donor in a cohort sampled during active or convalescent COVID-19. This sequence uses TRBV5-1 and TRBJ1-5; TRBD1 is perhaps the D gene, given 5 matching bases. The specimen was peripheral blood. The base sequence is TGCGCCAGCAGCTTGGGAACAGGATCGAGCAATCAGCCCCAGCATTTT. Translated, it gives CASSLGTGSSNQPQHF.